This TCR beta chain comes out of a study of blood T cell repertoires in COVID-19. Study summary: Acute and convalescent COVID-19 specimens originated in the United States, Italy and Spain. The analysed material was cDNA or gDNA that came from T cells, B-cell-depleted T cells, or PBMCs.

In the original workflow: Reference gene primer amplification yielded estimated nucleated cell counts. Generated by immunoSEQ multiplex PCR, the TCRdb table keeps only in-frame clones and is missing some. The V and J calls and the clone size are those of that table, but D and trimming were determined from the DNA. Of around 450,000 clones in the sample, around 88% were seen once. The CDR3 contains 18 residues. Germline V lookup: CDR1 SQVTM, CDR2 ANQGSEA. V lost 7 bases to trimming and J lost 2 bases, with 29 bases between them. This clonotype was sampled from a woman aged 25 to 45 with acute or convalescent COVID-19. Specimen: peripheral blood. This sequence joins TRBV29-1 and TRBJ2-5, with D perhaps TRBD1 (7 bases). Written as DNA, the CDR3 is TGCAGCGCCCTCGGAGGGGGGCTAGACAGGGCAATACAAGAGACCCAGTACTTC. Protein sequence: CSALGGGLDRAIQETQYF.